The present entry profiles one T cell receptor (beta chain) with its context. The study made its TRB cDNA libraries by 5' RACE, adding UMI labels. TCRdb derives one entry per CDR3 protein from the 5' RACE reads, leaving out DNA. The table lists approximately 83,000 distinct CDR3 sequences. This sample was included in a study of CXCR3-negative and CXCR3-positive naive CD8 T cells. The CDR3 is 12 amino acids. Looked up from germline, CDR1 is SQVTM and CDR2 is ANQGSEA. The chain is built from TRBV29-1 and TRBJ2-1; TCRdb returns TRBD1, unconfirmable since there is no DNA. This TCR was recovered from a human donor in good health. Some clones in this sample may be carry-over from other donors' samples. Sequenced material: naive CXCR3- CD8+ T cells from blood. This sample's subset: CD45RO-CCR7+CD27+CD95- naive CD8+ T cells lacking CXCR3 (TNR3-). The CDR3 is CSGLGQGGEQFF.